This is a list of T cell receptor beta chains from one sample in a study of blood T cell repertoires in COVID-19. TCRdb's table, derived via immunoSEQ multiplex PCR, lists solely in-frame clones and lacks some. The profile shows approximately 76,000 clones, more than 75% of them singletons. The sample comprised peripheral blood. The source is a woman between 55 and 75 years old with acute or convalescent COVID-19. CDR3s include the opening cysteine and the closing phenylalanine or tryptophan. A D gene is named only where the DNA matches it firmly. Some rows have no size entry. The others give once, few or many, or a class for an expanded clone.

j_gene | d_gene | v_gene | abundance | CDR3aa | CDR3nt
TRBJ1-1 | TRBD1 | TRBV29-1 | - | CSVLQGMTTEAFF | TGCAGCGTTTTACAGGGGATGACCACTGAAGCTTTCTTT
TRBJ2-7 | - | TRBV6-6 | few | CASSGSVQAAYEQYF | TGTGCCAGCAGTGGGTCCGTCCAGGCTGCCTACGAGCAGTACTTC
TRBJ1-2 | TRBD1 | TRBV11-2 | - | CASSTDRDYGYTF | TGTGCCAGCAGCACAGACAGGGACTATGGCTACACCTTC
TRBJ1-2 | - | TRBV15 | - | CATSRGGQGNFGYTF | TGTGCCACCAGCAGAGGAGGGCAGGGGAATTTTGGCTACACCTTC
TRBJ2-1 | - | TRBV4-2 | - | CASSPSEVGSNEQFF | TGTGCCAGCAGCCCCAGCGAGGTGGGGAGCAATGAGCAGTTCTTC
TRBJ2-2 | - | TRBV27 | many | CASSPGEITGELFF | TGTGCCAGCAGTCCGGGGGAAATAACCGGGGAGCTGTTTTTT
TRBJ2-7 | - | TRBV6-6 | few | CASEGGEQYF | TGTGCCAGCGAGGGAGGCGAGCAGTACTTC
TRBJ1-1 | TRBD1 | TRBV19 | - | CASSIRTGQGRNTEAFF | TGTGCCAGTAGTATACGAACTGGACAGGGGAGGAACACTGAAGCTTTCTTT
TRBJ1-2 | TRBD1 | TRBV7-9 | - | CASSFRTGHYGYTF | TGTGCCAGCAGCTTCCGGACAGGGCACTATGGCTACACCTTC
TRBJ1-1 | TRBD1 | TRBV7-8 | - | CASSLRDRGLGTEAFF | TGTGCCAGCAGCCTCCGGGACAGGGGGCTGGGCACTGAAGCTTTCTTT
TRBJ1-4 | - | TRBV18 | - | CASSRENEKLFF | TGTGCCAGCTCACGGGAGAATGAAAAACTGTTTTTT
TRBJ2-7 | - | TRBV25-1 | - | CASSHGQNYEQYF | TGTGCCAGCAGTCACGGACAGAACTACGAGCAGTACTTC
TRBJ2-5 | - | TRBV7-2 | - | CASSILPGGSQETQYF | TGTGCCAGCAGCATCTTACCAGGGGGGTCCCAAGAGACCCAGTACTTC
TRBJ1-5 | - | TRBV6-4 | - | CASPFPQNSNQPQHF | TGTGCCAGCCCTTTTCCACAGAATAGCAATCAGCCCCAGCATTTT
TRBJ1-2 | - | TRBV3-1/TRBV3-2 | - | CASSQDVAGSNYGYTF | TGTGCCAGCAGCCAAGACGTCGCAGGGTCTAACTATGGCTACACCTTC
TRBJ1-5 | - | TRBV5-6 | - | CASSLGSFNQPQHF | TGTGCCAGCAGCTTGGGCAGTTTCAATCAGCCCCAGCATTTT
TRBJ2-3 | TRBD1 | TRBV5-1 | - | CASSLEGQAHFNTDTQYF | TGCGCCAGCAGCTTGGAAGGACAGGCTCACTTTAATACAGATACGCAGTATTTT
TRBJ2-5 | - | TRBV30 | - | CAWSFRGETQYF | TGTGCCTGGAGTTTCAGGGGAGAGACCCAGTACTTC
TRBJ1-1 | - | TRBV5-6 | - | CASTQVGGASVAFF | TGTGCCAGCACACAGGTGGGGGGGGCATCTGTAGCTTTCTTT
TRBJ1-6 | - | TRBV6-6 | - | CASSYQVAENSPLHF | TGTGCCAGCAGTTACCAGGTGGCCGAAAATTCACCCCTCCACTTT
TRBJ2-3 | TRBD2 | TRBV5-4 | - | CASSLAPTSGTDTQYF | TGTGCCAGCAGCTTGGCCCCGACTAGCGGTACAGATACGCAGTATTTT
TRBJ2-3 | TRBD2 | TRBV19 | - | CASKPGLAMYTQYF | TGTGCCAGTAAACCGGGACTAGCAATGTATACGCAGTATTTT
TRBJ2-1 | - | TRBV3-1/TRBV3-2 | - | CASSPIGRQSAARNEQFF | TGTGCCAGCAGCCCCATAGGGAGACAATCAGCAGCGAGGAATGAGCAGTTCTTC
TRBJ2-3 | - | TRBV29-1 | - | CSEGGGGDTQYF | TGCAGCGAGGGGGGCGGAGGAGATACGCAGTATTTT
TRBJ2-2 | - | TRBV10-1 | - | CASSYQGSGELFF | TGCGCCAGCAGCTACCAGGGGTCCGGGGAGCTGTTTTTT
TRBJ1-2 | TRBD1 | TRBV27 | - | CASSLAGGWYGYTF | TGTGCCAGCAGTTTGGCAGGGGGCTGGTATGGCTACACCTTC
TRBJ1-6 | TRBD1 | TRBV6-4 | - | CASSAGTGWNSPLHF | TGTGCCAGCAGCGCCGGGACAGGGTGGAATTCACCCCTCCACTTT
TRBJ2-3 | - | TRBV2 | once | CASKGTSTDTQYF | TGTGCCAGCAAGGGGACTAGCACAGATACGCAGTATTTT
TRBJ1-3 | - | TRBV28 | - | CASSSLGGISGNTIYF | TGTGCCAGCAGTTCCCTCGGGGGGATCTCTGGAAACACCATATATTTT
TRBJ1-4 | TRBD1 | TRBV5-1 | - | CASSLSTGATNEKLFF | TGCGCCAGCAGTTTGTCGACAGGGGCAACTAATGAAAAACTGTTTTTT
TRBJ1-6 | - | TRBV27 | - | CASKRRTDYSPLHF | TGTGCCAGCAAGAGGAGGACTGATTATTCACCCCTCCACTTT
TRBJ2-3 | TRBD2 | TRBV5-4 | - | CASYLAGTYTQYF | TGTGCCAGCTATCTAGCGGGGACGTATACGCAGTATTTT
TRBJ2-1 | TRBD1 | TRBV19 | - | CASSIQGADNEQFF | TGTGCCAGTAGTATACAGGGGGCTGACAATGAGCAGTTCTTC
TRBJ2-4 | - | TRBV5-4 | - | CASSLITDIQYF | TGTGCCAGCAGCTTGATCACGGACATTCAGTACTTC
TRBJ1-2 | TRBD1 | TRBV15 | - | CATSGGQGLGGGYTF | TGTGCCACCAGCGGGGGACAGGGCCTCGGTGGGGGCTACACCTTC
TRBJ2-5 | - | TRBV7-3 | once | CASSLDSQETQYF | TGTGCCAGCAGCTTAGACTCCCAAGAGACCCAGTACTTC